This record concerns one T cell receptor (beta chain) sequence. Authors' data handling: Quantification of nucleated cells was approximated via reference gene primer amplification. Sequencing used immunoSEQ multiplex PCR; TCRdb keeps in-frame clones, though not all of them. V and J calls and clone size come straight from that table; D and trimming were deduced from the DNA. The data contain roughly 97,000 clones, roughly nine tenths of them seen just once; the ten biggest clones take up approximately 5.5%. This specimen comes from a study of blood T cell repertoires in COVID-19. Overall study: Researchers got acute and convalescent COVID-19 samples from the United States, Italy and Spain.

Germline V lookup: CDR1 SEHNR, CDR2 FQNEAQ (reference sequence). This CDR3 is 15 amino acids long. V dropped 5 bases and J dropped 7 bases, with 18 bases sitting between them. Sequences were obtained from peripheral blood. The chain carries TRBV7-9 and TRBJ1-5; D possibly corresponds to TRBD1 (5 bases). The receptor's source is a human donor in a cohort sampled during active COVID-19. CDR3 protein: CASSDRGHPQQPQHF. The CDR3 DNA follows: TGTGCCAGCAGCGATAGGGGCCATCCTCAACAGCCCCAGCATTTT.